These T cell receptor beta chains were read from a single sample in a study of identical twins. MiXCR, applied by TCRdb to the 5' RACE reads, yields one record per CDR3 protein. The table lists roughly 1.6 million distinct CDR3 sequences, more than 30% of them singletons. Sequenced input: cord blood. The source of these receptors is a newborn girl in good health. The CDR3 runs from the conserved cysteine through the conserved F or W. A D gene is named only where the DNA matches it firmly. Size values are once, few and many counts, or a class for expanded clones, and some rows have none.

- | TRBJ2-7 | TRBV9 | - | TGTGCCAGCAGCGTAGTCCGAGCGGTCCGCTCCTACGAGCAGTACTTC | CASSVVRAVRSYEQYF
- | TRBJ2-1 | TRBV6-2/TRBV6-3 | - | TGTGCCAGCAGTGAGGAGAGTGGCTATGAGCAGTTCTTC | CASSEESGYEQFF
few | TRBJ2-5 | TRBV5-1 | TRBD1 | TGCGCCAGCAGACATACCCCGGGACAGTTCCAAGAGACCCAGTACTTC | CASRHTPGQFQETQYF
few | TRBJ2-3 | TRBV20-1 | TRBD2 | TGCAGTGCTAGAGATCTGCGGGGGGGCCTTTTAGATACGCAGTATTTT | CSARDLRGGLLDTQYF
- | TRBJ2-2 | TRBV20-1 | - | TGCAGTGCTAGAGATCCGCGGCCGAACACCGGGGAGCTGTTTTTT | CSARDPRPNTGELFF
few | TRBJ2-7 | TRBV7-9 | TRBD1 | TGTGCCAGCAGCTTGGAGGGACAGGGAATCTACGAGCAGTACTTC | CASSLEGQGIYEQYF
- | TRBJ2-7 | TRBV6-2/TRBV6-3 | TRBD2 | TGTGCCAGCAGTTACCCGTACAAGGGGAGGGGCTACGAGCAGTACTTC | CASSYPYKGRGYEQYF
few | TRBJ2-2 | TRBV2 | - | TGTGCCAGCAGTGTCGGGGTAGCCGGGGAGCTGTTTTTT | CASSVGVAGELFF
few | TRBJ2-1 | TRBV24-1 | - | TGTGCCACCAGTGCAGGGCAGGGGGGGAATGAGCAGTTCTTC | CATSAGQGGNEQFF
- | TRBJ1-1 | TRBV12-3/TRBV12-4 | - | TGTGCCAGCGTACCCGGGCGGGGGGCAGGGGAAGCTTTCTTT | CASVPGRGAGEAFF
- | TRBJ1-2 | TRBV4-1 | - | TGCGCCAGCAGCCAAGGAGGAGCCCGAGGCTACACCTTC | CASSQGGARGYTF
- | TRBJ1-6 | TRBV15 | - | TGTGCCACCAGCAGAGAACGGTATAATTCACCCCTCCACTTT | CATSRERYNSPLHF
- | TRBJ2-3 | TRBV6-1 | TRBD2 | TGTGCCAGCAGCCCCCTTACTAGCGGCTCTAGCACAGATACGCAGTATTTT | CASSPLTSGSSTDTQYF
many | TRBJ1-5 | TRBV7-2 | TRBD1 | TGTGCCAGCAGCCTACAGGGGAGGGGACAGCCCCAGCATTTT | CASSLQGRGQPQHF
- | TRBJ2-7 | TRBV28 | - | TGTGCCAGCAGTTTGGGTAGTATGGTATACGAGCAGTACTTC | CASSLGSMVYEQYF
- | TRBJ2-1 | TRBV19 | - | TGTGCCAGTAGTATAGTCGAGAGAGGGCTAGGCAATGAGCAGTTCTTC | CASSIVERGLGNEQFF
- | TRBJ2-2 | TRBV7-7 | - | TGTGCTAGCAGCTTGGGACAATCGAACACCGGGGAGCTGTTTTTT | CASSLGQSNTGELFF
- | TRBJ2-1 | TRBV7-2 | - | TGTGCCAGCAGGCGGGGTCCAAGCCGCAATGAGCAGTTCTTC | CASRRGPSRNEQFF
many | TRBJ2-1 | TRBV5-1 | TRBD2 | TGCGCCAGCAGCCCCGGGACTAGCGGGAAGAGCTCCTACAATGAGCAGTTCTTC | CASSPGTSGKSSYNEQFF
- | TRBJ1-5 | TRBV29-1 | TRBD1 | TGCAGCGTTGGACAGGGTTGGGGCAATCAGCCCCAGCATTTT | CSVGQGWGNQPQHF
few | TRBJ1-1 | TRBV5-1 | - | TGCGCCAGCACCCCGTCAAGGGAGAACACTGAAGCTTTCTTT | CASTPSRENTEAFF
- | TRBJ2-7 | TRBV6-6 | - | TGTGCCAGCAGTTACAGTGGGGGCCCTAATTACGAGCAGTACTTC | CASSYSGGPNYEQYF
- | TRBJ2-5 | TRBV20-1 | - | TGCAGTGAAAGCCCACCTCAAGGGACCCAGTACTTC | CSESPPQGTQYF
many | TRBJ2-7 | TRBV7-8 | - | TGTGCCAGCAGTCCTTCCGGGACTCGGTCCTACGAGCAGTACTTC | CASSPSGTRSYEQYF
- | TRBJ2-7 | TRBV20-1 | - | TGCAGTGCTAGACCACCCGAGGCAGGCCGATCCTACGAGCAGTACTTC | CSARPPEAGRSYEQYF
- | TRBJ2-1 | TRBV5-1 | - | TGCGCCAGCAGCTATGCCGCCCCCCAGTCTAGAATCCACTCCTACAATGAGCAGTTCTTC | CASSYAAPQSRIHSYNEQFF
- | TRBJ2-3 | TRBV10-3 | TRBD1 | TGTGCCATCAGTGGGCCAACCGGGACAGGCAACACAGATACGCAGTATTTT | CAISGPTGTGNTDTQYF
few | TRBJ2-1 | TRBV4-1 | TRBD2 | TGCGCCAGCAGCCAAGATCCCCTAGCGGGGCACAATGAGCAGTTCTTC | CASSQDPLAGHNEQFF
few | TRBJ2-7 | TRBV24-1 | - | TGTGCCACCAGTGATGAGATGGGGGGCACGTACTTC | CATSDEMGGTYF
- | TRBJ2-7 | TRBV20-1 | - | TGCAGTACTAGTGTACGCCCATACCCTGACAATGAGCAGTACTTC | CSTSVRPYPDNEQYF
few | TRBJ1-4 | TRBV27 | - | TGTGCCAGCAGTTTAATCGGGAGAACTGAAAAACTGTTTTTT | CASSLIGRTEKLFF
few | TRBJ2-3 | TRBV3-1 | - | TGTGCCAGCAGCCTCAGATGGCCAGATACGCAGTATTTT | CASSLRWPDTQYF
few | TRBJ2-1 | TRBV20-1 | - | TGCAGTGCTAGTAACAAAATCAATGAGCAGTTCTTC | CSASNKINEQFF